This T cell receptor (beta chain) was observed in a study of blood T cells in healthy people across ages. A second about 7 to 12 cycle PCR used barcoded and J-beta primers. MiXCR was run by TCRdb on the 5' RACE reads, yielding one entry per CDR3 protein. In the table there are approximately 810,000 distinct CDR3 sequences, under 30% of which are singletons. The donors, healthy Caucasians from Russia, were aged roughly 6 to 90. With respect to this clonotype: As yet, its antigen is unknown. Possible read error: a much larger clone is one base away.

Study results and caveats: Using unsorted PBMCs precluded a conclusive naive versus antigen-experienced comparison.

V was cut by 1 base and J by 2 bases, with 11 bases left in between. The germline V gene encodes CDR1 SEHNR and CDR2 FQNEAQ (reference sequence). The CDR3 extends over 15 amino acids. The V and J genes are TRBV7-9 and TRBJ1-2; D is ambiguous. The sequence was obtained from a woman aged 80 or older in good health. Sequencing used blood. DNA for the CDR3: TGTGCCAGCAGCTTAGTTGGGATAGCAAACTATGGCTACACCTTC. As protein: CASSLVGIANYGYTF.